Given below is one T cell receptor (beta chain) in context. Its specificity is unknown. The source of the sample is a study of T cell responses to AZD1222 COVID-19 vaccine. Overall study findings and caveats: Clonal diversity was possibly underestimated, and the donors were mostly white British, with more females.

The method was immunoSEQ multiplex PCR; TCRdb's version includes in-frame clones alone and lacks a portion of them. The table has about 84,000 clones, around 90% seen once. Trimming took off 2 bases at V and 0 bases at J, with 14 bases between the two ends. Germline V gene data show CDR1 as SEHNR and CDR2 as FQNEAQ (reference sequence). The length of the CDR3 is 18 residues. This TCR was recovered from an adult in good health. This sequence joins TRBV7-9 and TRBJ2-6; D assignment may be TRBD1 or TRBD2 (5 bases each). The source material was peripheral blood, sampled on day 0 of AZD1222 vaccination. As DNA, the CDR3 is TGTGCCAGCAGCTTAACCGGGACGGGGTACTCTGGGGCCAACGTCCTGACTTTC. Residues: CASSLTGTGYSGANVLTF.